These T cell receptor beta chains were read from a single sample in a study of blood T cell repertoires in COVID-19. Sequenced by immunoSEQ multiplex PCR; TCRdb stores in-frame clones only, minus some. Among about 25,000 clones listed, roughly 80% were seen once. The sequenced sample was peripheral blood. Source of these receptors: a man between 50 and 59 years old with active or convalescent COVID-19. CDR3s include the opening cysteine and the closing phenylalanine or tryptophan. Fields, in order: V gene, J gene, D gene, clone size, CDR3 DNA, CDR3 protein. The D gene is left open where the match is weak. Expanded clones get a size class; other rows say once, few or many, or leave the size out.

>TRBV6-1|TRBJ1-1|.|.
TGTGCCAGCAGTGAGGCGGGCTACATGGGGACTGAAGCTTTCTTT
CASSEAGYMGTEAFF
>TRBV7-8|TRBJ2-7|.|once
TGTGCCAGCAGCTTAGGATGGCTGGAGCTCGGCGAGCAGTACTTC
CASSLGWLELGEQYF
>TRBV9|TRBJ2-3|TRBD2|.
TGTGCCAGCAACCAGCGGGACCCAGATACGCAGTATTTT
CASNQRDPDTQYF
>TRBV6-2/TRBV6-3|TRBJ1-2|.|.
TGTGCCAGCAGTTACAGCGGGGGCTATGGCTACACCTTC
CASSYSGGYGYTF
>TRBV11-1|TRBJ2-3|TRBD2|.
TGTGCCAGCAGCTTACGGCGGGGGGGCGCAGATACGCAGTATTTT
CASSLRRGGADTQYF
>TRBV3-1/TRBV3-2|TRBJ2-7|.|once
TGTGCCAGCAGCCCCACTGTCTACGAGCAGTACTTC
CASSPTVYEQYF
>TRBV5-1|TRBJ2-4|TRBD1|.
TGCGCCAGCAGCGTCAGGGGGCACGAATCGAAAAACATTCAGTACTTC
CASSVRGHESKNIQYF
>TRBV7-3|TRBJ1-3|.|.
TGTGCCAGCTGCTCTTCCTGGCTGTGCTCTGGAAACACCATATATTTT
CASCSSWLCSGNTIYF
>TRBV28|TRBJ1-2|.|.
TGTGCCAGCAGTTTGTCCGGGAGCGGCTATGGCTACACCTTC
CASSLSGSGYGYTF
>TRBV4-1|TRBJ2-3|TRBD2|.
TGCGCCAGCAGCCAAGAGGCGGGAGATAGCACAGATACGCAGTATTTT
CASSQEAGDSTDTQYF
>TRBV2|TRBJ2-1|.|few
TGTGCCAGAAGACCACAGGGTGGGAATGAGCAGTTCTTC
CARRPQGGNEQFF
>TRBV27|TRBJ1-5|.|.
TGTGCCAGCAGTTGGGCAGGGGATCAGCCCCAGCATTTT
CASSWAGDQPQHF
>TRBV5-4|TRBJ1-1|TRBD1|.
TGTGCCAGCAGCTTGTTAGGGGGCGGCTTGAACACTGAAGCTTTCTTT
CASSLLGGGLNTEAFF
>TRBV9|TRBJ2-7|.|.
TGTGCCAGCAGCCCCTCCCACGGTTACTACGAGCAGTACTTC
CASSPSHGYYEQYF
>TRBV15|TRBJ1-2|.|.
TGTGCCACCAGCCTTGGACGGTGGGGCCCTAACTATGGCTACACCTTC
CATSLGRWGPNYGYTF
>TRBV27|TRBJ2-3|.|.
TGTGCCAGCAGTTTATTTTGGAGTGGTGCAGATACGCAGTATTTT
CASSLFWSGADTQYF
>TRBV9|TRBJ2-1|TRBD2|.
TGTGCCAGCAGCCCCCTGGGCGGGGGGGCCGATTATGAGCAGTTCTTC
CASSPLGGGADYEQFF
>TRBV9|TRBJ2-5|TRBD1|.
TGTGCCAGCAGCGCCAGGACAGGGGGAGTAGAGACCCAGTACTTC
CASSARTGGVETQYF
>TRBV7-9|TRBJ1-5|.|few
TGTGCCAGCAGCAGGAGTAGCAATCAGCCCCAGCATTTT
CASSRSSNQPQHF
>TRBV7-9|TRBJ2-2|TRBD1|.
TGTGCCAGCAGCGTCCGGGACAGAGACACCGGGGAGCTGTTTTTT
CASSVRDRDTGELFF
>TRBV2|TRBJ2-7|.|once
TGTGCCAGCACGGGCAGGGGTTCATTTGGTAGCTACGAGCAGTACTTC
CASTGRGSFGSYEQYF
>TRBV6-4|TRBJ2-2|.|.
TGTGCCAGCAGTGAAAGAGAAACCGGGAAGCTGTTTTTT
CASSERETGKLFF
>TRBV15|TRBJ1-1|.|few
TGTGCCACCAGCAGAACGGCAGGGGACACTGAAGCTTTCTTT
CATSRTAGDTEAFF
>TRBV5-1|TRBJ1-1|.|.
TGCGCCAGCACCAGAGAGGGAACTGAAGCTTTCTTT
CASTREGTEAFF
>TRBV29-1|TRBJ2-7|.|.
TGCAGCGTTGAACTCCTAGCCTCGTCCTACGAGCAGTACTTC
CSVELLASSYEQYF
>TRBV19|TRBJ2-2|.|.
TGTGCCAGTAGTACCCTCGGGGAGCTGTTTTTT
CASSTLGELFF
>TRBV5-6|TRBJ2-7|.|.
TGTGCCAGCAGCAGAGCAGGGGGGAACTCCTACGAGCAGTACTTC
CASSRAGGNSYEQYF
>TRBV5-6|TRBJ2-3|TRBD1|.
TGTGCCAGCAGCTTGGGACAGGGCGGCACAGATACGCAGTATTTT
CASSLGQGGTDTQYF
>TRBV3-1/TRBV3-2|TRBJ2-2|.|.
TGTGCCAGCAGCGTCCGACACGGGGAGCTGTTTTTT
CASSVRHGELFF
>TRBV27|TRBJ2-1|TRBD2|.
TGTGCCAGCAAAACGGGGGGGGTTGGTGAGCAGTTCTTC
CASKTGGVGEQFF
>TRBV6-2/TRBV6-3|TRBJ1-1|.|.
TGTGCCAGCAGTTACCCAGCTGAAGCTTTCTTT
CASSYPAEAFF
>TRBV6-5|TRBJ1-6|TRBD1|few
TGTGCCATCGGGACAGGGAACTCACCCCTCCACTTT
CAIGTGNSPLHF
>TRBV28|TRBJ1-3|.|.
TGTGCCAGCAGAAAGGGAGGGTCGGGAAACACCATATATTTT
CASRKGGSGNTIYF
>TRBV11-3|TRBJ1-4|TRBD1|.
TGTGCCAGCAGCCAGGGACAGGGGAATGAAAAACTGTTTTTT
CASSQGQGNEKLFF
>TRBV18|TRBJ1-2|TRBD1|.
TGTGCCAGCTCACCTGGGACAGCTAATTTAAACTATGGCTACACCTTC
CASSPGTANLNYGYTF
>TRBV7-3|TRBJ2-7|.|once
TGTGCCAGCAGCGAAGGACATCCCAGCGAGCAGTACTTC
CASSEGHPSEQYF
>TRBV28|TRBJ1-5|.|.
TGTGCCAGCATGATACCCGCCCTAGCCCAGCATTTT
CASMIPALAQHF
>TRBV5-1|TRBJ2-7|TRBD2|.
TGCGCCAGCAGCTTGGGCGGGAGTGTCTACGAGCAGTACTTC
CASSLGGSVYEQYF
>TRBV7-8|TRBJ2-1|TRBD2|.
TGTGCCAGCAGCCACGGGACTACGTTTTTCCCCGCCTATGAGCAGTTCTTC
CASSHGTTFFPAYEQFF
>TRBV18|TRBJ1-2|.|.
TGTGCCAGCTCACCAGGGGTACAGGGTTATGGCTACACCTTC
CASSPGVQGYGYTF
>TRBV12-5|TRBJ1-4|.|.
TGTGCTAGTGGTTCAGACAGGTTTGATGAAAAACTGTTTTTT
CASGSDRFDEKLFF
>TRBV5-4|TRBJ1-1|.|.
TGTGCCAGCAGCCCCCCCCCGGGGGTTGACACTGAAGCTTTCTTT
CASSPPPGVDTEAFF
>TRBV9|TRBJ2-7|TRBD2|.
TGTGCCAGCAGCGTAGATCTGGGAGGGTACGAGCAGTACTTC
CASSVDLGGYEQYF
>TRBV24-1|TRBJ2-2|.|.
TGTGCCACCAGTGAGTGGACAGCCAACACCGGGGAGCTGTTTTTT
CATSEWTANTGELFF
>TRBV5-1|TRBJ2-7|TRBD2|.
TGCGCCAGCAGCCCGCTGGAGGCGGGAGTTGGCGAGCAGTACTTC
CASSPLEAGVGEQYF
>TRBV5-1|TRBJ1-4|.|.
TGCGCCAGCAGTCAGAGAGGAACTAATGAAAAACTGTTTTTT
CASSQRGTNEKLFF
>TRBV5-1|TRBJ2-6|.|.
TGCGCCAGCAGCTACCCGGAATCGGGACAAGACTCTGGGGCCAACGTCCTGACTTTC
CASSYPESGQDSGANVLTF
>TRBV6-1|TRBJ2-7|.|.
TGTGCCAGCAGTGACCCCAGGGGAATGACGAGGGAGCAGTACTTC
CASSDPRGMTREQYF
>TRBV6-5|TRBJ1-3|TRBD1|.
TGTGCCAGCAGCCTTGGACAGGGATTTGGAAACACCATATATTTT
CASSLGQGFGNTIYF
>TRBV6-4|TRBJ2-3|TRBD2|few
TGTGCCAGCAGTGACTCAAGCGGGGCAGATACGCAGTATTTT
CASSDSSGADTQYF
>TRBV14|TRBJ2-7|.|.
TGTGCCAGCAGCCCAACGCTAGCGCATAAGAGCTCCTACGAGCAGTACTTC
CASSPTLAHKSSYEQYF
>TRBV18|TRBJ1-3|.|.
TGTGCCAGCTCACCCGCAGGGATGGACACCATATATTTT
CASSPAGMDTIYF
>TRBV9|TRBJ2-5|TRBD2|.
TGTGCCAGCGGCACGGGAGGGGAGACCCAGTACTTC
CASGTGGETQYF
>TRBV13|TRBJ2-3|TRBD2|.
TGTGCCAGCCGGGAGGGGCTCACAGATACGCAGTATTTT
CASREGLTDTQYF
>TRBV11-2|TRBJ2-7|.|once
TGTGCCAGCAGCTTAAGACTAGTCGCTTTCTACGAGCAGTACTTC
CASSLRLVAFYEQYF
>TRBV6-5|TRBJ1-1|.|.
TGTGCCAGCAGCGCCACAGTGAACACTGAAGCTTTCTTT
CASSATVNTEAFF
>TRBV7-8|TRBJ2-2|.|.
TGTGCCAGCAGCTTAGCCCCCCGGACAGTAAACACCGGGGAGCTGTTTTTT
CASSLAPRTVNTGELFF
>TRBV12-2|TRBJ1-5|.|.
TGTGCAAGTCGCTTAGCAACAGGGCCTAATCAGCCCCAGCATTTT
CASRLATGPNQPQHF
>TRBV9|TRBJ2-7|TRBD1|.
TGTGCCAGCAGCGCCGGGGACAGCAGCTCCTACGAGCAGTACTTC
CASSAGDSSSYEQYF
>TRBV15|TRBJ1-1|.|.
TGTGCCACCAGCAGAGATCTGCACGACACGGGAGGGGACCCTGAAGCTTTCTTT
CATSRDLHDTGGDPEAFF